By share, the clone carrying this T cell receptor beta chain ranks as medium-sized (0.01 to 0.1%). V lost 0 bases, J lost 5 bases, and 12 bases lay in between. CDR3 size: 14 residues. The V gene's germline CDR1 is SGHRS and CDR2 YFSETQ. These data originate in a study of blood T cell repertoires in COVID-19. Looking at the study overall: Acute-phase and convalescent COVID-19 samples originated in the United States, Italy and Spain.

Study processing details: Cell counts per sample came from amplifying reference gene primers. The assay was immunoSEQ multiplex PCR, and TCRdb's table has in-frame clones only and misses some. V, J and clone size are those of that table, while D and trimming were read from the DNA. This sample has 55,000 or so clones; approximately 86% occur once, and the top ten carry roughly 3.6%. The sequenced sample consisted of peripheral blood. The chain is built from TRBV5-1 and TRBJ2-7, with D maybe TRBD2 (6 bases). The source is a man aged 40-49 years with COVID-19, enrolled during active disease. The CDR3 reads CASSLEGLKDEQYF. DNA of the CDR3: TGCGCCAGCAGCTTGGAGGGACTGAAGGACGAGCAGTACTTC.